There are a few counts of the clone carrying this TCR beta chain. The sample is drawn from a study of graft-versus-host responses after intestinal transplantation. Study as a whole: Recipients underwent multivisceral, liver-intestinal, or isolated intestinal transplants.

Assay used: immunoSEQ multiplex PCR; TCRdb lists only in-frame clones, some missing. The sample includes 13,000 to 15,000 clones, 29% seen only once; the top ten take about 3.9%. With roughly 200,000 irradiated, violet-dye-labeled stimulator cells, roughly 200,000 CFSE-labeled responder cells were plated. The CDR3 length is 14 residues. The V and J genes are TRBV21-1 and TRBJ2-5; the D call TRBD2 from the table was never checked on the DNA. TRBV21-1 is a pseudogene segment. The TCR originated in a human patient who received an intestinal transplant. Here the sequenced sample was alloreactive CD4+ T cells from a mixed lymphocyte reaction culture, taken before intestinal transplant. Noted subset: CFSE-low proliferating T cells sorted from roughly 6-day pre-transplant mixed lymphocyte reaction (GvH or HvG direction). Here the CDR3 DNA reads TGTGCCATTGCTCGGGCGGGAGTCAAAGAGACCCAGTACTTC. Protein: CAIARAGVKETQYF.